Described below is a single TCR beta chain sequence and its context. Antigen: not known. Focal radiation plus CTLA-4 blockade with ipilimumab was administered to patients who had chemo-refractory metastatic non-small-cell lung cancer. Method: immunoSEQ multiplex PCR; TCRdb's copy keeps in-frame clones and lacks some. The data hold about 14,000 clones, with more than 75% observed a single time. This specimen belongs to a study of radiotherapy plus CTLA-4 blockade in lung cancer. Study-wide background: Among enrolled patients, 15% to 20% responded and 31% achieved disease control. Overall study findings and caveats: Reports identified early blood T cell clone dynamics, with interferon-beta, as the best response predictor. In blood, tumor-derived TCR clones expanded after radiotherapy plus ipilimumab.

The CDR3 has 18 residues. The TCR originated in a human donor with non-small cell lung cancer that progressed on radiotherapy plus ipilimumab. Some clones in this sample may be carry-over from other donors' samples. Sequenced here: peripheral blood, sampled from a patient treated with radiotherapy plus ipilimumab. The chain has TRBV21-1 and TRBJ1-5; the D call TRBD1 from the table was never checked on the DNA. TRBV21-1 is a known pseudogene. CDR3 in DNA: TGTGCCAGCTATACCACCGGGACAGGGGACTATAGCAATCAGCCCCAGCATTTT. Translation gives CASYTTGTGDYSNQPQHF.